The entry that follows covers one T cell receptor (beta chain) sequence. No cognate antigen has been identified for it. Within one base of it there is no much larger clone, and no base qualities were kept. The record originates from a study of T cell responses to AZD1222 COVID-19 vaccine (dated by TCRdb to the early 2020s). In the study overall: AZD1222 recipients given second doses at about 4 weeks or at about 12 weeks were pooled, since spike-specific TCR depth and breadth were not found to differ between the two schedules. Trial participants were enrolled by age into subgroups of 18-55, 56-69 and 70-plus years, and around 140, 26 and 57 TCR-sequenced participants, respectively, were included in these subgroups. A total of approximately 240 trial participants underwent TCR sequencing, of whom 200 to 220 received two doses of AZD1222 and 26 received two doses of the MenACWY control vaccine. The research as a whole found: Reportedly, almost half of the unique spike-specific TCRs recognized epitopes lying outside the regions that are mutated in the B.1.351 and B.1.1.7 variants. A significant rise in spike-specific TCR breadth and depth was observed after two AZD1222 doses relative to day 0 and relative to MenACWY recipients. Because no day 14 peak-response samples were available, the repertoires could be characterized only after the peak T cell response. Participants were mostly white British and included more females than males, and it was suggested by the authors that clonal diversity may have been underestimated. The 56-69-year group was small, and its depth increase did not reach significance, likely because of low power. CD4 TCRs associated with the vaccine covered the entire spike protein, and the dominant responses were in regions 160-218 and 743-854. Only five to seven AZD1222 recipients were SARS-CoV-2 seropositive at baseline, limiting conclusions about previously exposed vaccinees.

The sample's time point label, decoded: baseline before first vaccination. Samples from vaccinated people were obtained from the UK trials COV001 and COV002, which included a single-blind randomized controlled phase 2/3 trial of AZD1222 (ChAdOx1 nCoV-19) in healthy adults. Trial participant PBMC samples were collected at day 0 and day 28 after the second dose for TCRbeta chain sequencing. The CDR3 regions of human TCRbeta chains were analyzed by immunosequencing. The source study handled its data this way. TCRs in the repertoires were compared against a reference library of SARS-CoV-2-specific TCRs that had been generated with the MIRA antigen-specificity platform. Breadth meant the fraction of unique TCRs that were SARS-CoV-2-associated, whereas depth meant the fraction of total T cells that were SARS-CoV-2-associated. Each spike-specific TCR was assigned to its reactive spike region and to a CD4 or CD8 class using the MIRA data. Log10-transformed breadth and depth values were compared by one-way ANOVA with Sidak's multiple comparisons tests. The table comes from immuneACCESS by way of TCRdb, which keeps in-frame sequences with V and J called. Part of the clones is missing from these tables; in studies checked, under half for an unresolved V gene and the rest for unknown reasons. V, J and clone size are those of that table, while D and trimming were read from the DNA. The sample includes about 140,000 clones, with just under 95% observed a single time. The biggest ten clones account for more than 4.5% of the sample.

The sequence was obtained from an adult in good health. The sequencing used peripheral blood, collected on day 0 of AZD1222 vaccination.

The CDR3 loop reads CASSVPAIEKLFF. The nucleotides are TGTGCCAGCAGTGTCCCGGCAATCGAAAAACTGTTTTTT. The chain joins TRBV28 to TRBJ1-4; the D gene is not confidently resolved. The CDR3 starts with the cysteine, ends with the phenylalanine, and has 13 residues. Only the CDR3 region is kept as DNA, spanning 39 bases read in frame from base 1. Trimming takes 5 bases from V and 8 bases from J, and the germline ends sit 12 bases apart. In the germline V gene, CDR1 corresponds to MDHEN and CDR2 to SYDVKM.